Detailed here is one T cell receptor beta chain. The data derive from a study of cytomegalovirus exposure and HLA in healthy donors. The CDR3 totals 16 residues. The germline CDR1 and CDR2 sequences are SGHKS and YYEKEE (reference sequence). V shed 3 bases, J shed 1 base, and the junction held 10 bases outside the gene matches. The PCR was carried out with 60 Vbeta primers and 13 Jbeta primers. Sequenced by immunoSEQ multiplex PCR; TCRdb stores in-frame clones only, minus some. Among more than 45,000 clones listed, just under 85% were seen once. The material sequenced was PBMCs. The chain employs TRBV5-5 and TRBJ2-7, with 7 positions matching TRBD2. This sequence was found in a man aged 50-60 years in good health and CMV-seronegative. In nucleotides, the CDR3 is TGTGCCAGCAGCTGGGGGGAGGGTAGGGCATCCTACGAGCAGTACTTC. As protein: CASSWGEGRASYEQYF.